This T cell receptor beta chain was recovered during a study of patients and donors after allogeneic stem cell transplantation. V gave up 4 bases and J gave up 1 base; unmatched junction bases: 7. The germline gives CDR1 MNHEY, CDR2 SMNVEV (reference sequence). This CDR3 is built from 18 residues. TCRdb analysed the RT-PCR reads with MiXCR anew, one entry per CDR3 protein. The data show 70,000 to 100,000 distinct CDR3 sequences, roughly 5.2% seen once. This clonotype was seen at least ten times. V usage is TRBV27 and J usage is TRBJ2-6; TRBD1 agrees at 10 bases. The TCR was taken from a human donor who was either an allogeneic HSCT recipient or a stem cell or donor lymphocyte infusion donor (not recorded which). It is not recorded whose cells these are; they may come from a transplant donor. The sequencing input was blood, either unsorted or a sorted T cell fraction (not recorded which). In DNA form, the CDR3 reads TGTGCCAGCAGTTCCCGGACAGGGGGGGTATCTGGGGCCAACGTCCTGACTTTC. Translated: CASSSRTGGVSGANVLTF.